The clone carrying this T cell receptor (delta chain) has a count of ten or more. TRG and TRD sequences were obtained from every sorted gammadelta sample. TCRdb re-called the multiplex PCR reads with CATT. The sample yields 50,000 to 60,000 delta-chain clones, about 1.9% seen once. This entry is derived from a study of γδ T cells in repeated Plasmodium falciparum infection. The wider study: Malian children with intense seasonal malaria exposure were compared with matched Australian children. Four controlled malaria infections with P. falciparum NF54 spanned about 600 days.

The receptor was isolated from a pool of human donors (malaria-infected and uninfected, not separated). The source material was gamma-delta T cells from blood.

The CDR3 nucleotides are TGTGCTCTTGGGGAACTAGGGCTGTACTGGGGGATAAAGTGGACCGATAAACTCATCTTT. Amino acids: CALGELGLYWGIKWTDKLIF. The V call is TRDV1, the J call TRDJ1; 11 bases fit TRDD3. The J gene, absent from TCRdb, was called here by matching the DNA to germline. J lost 2 bases, V lost 0 bases, and 14 bases had no gene match. The CDR3 runs to 20 residues. CDR1 and CDR2 from the germline V gene are TSWWSYY and QGS.